Each of the 10 T cell receptor beta chains below was sequenced from the same sample in a study of T cell changes during pregnancy in multiple sclerosis. Assay used: immunoSEQ multiplex PCR; TCRdb lists only in-frame clones, some missing. The sample lists 100,000 or so clones; approximately 91% were seen once. Sequencing used peripheral blood, obtained in the second trimester of pregnancy. These receptors came from a female donor with multiple sclerosis, enrolled in a pregnancy study.

V is TRBV27 and J is TRBJ2-3; the D gene is possibly TRBD2 (5 bases). This CDR3 is built from 13 residues. CDR1 and CDR2 (germline): MNHEY, SMNVEV (reference sequence). The V end was cut by 1 base, the J end by 5 bases, with 7 bases between. The CDR3 sequence: CASSLYRGDTQYF. CDR3 coding DNA: TGTGCCAGCAGTTTATATCGGGGAGATACGCAGTATTTT.

The chain couples TRBV27 to TRBJ2-1; 7 positions agree with TRBD2. Germline CDR1 is MNHEY and CDR2 is SMNVEV (reference sequence). The CDR3 is made up of 17 amino acids. The junction had 11 bases not matched to a gene; V was cut back by 6 bases and J by 0 bases. The CDR3 DNA is TGTGCCAGCAGACCCGGGGGGTGGGACGTCTCCTACAATGAGCAGTTCTTC. It encodes CASRPGGWDVSYNEQFF.

This clone has more than one count but fewer than ten. The V and J genes are TRBV18 and TRBJ2-5; TRBD1 agrees at 7 bases. CDR1 is KGHSH, CDR2 LQKENI, per germline. The trim removed 3 bases at V and 2 bases at J, leaving 3 bases unmatched. The CDR3 length is 14 residues. This CDR3 is CASSPWTGQETQYF. The CDR3 DNA follows: TGTGCCAGCTCACCCTGGACAGGTCAAGAGACCCAGTACTTC.

The chain links TRBV7-8 to TRBJ2-1; 8 nucleotides line up with TRBD1. With V trimmed by 5 bases and J by 10 bases, 10 bases remained unmatched. CDR1 SGHVS and CDR2 FQNEAQ come from the germline V gene. CDR3 length equals 14 residues. In DNA form, the CDR3 reads TGTGCCAGCAGCAAGGACAGGGTGCTCGGGGAGCAGTTCTTC. This encodes CASSKDRVLGEQFF.

The V gene is TRBV5-1, the J gene TRBJ2-7, with TRBD2 matching over 14 bases. In germline, CDR1 is SGHRS, CDR2 YFSETQ. CDR3 length: 21 amino acids. V was clipped by 1 base and J by 0 bases; unmatched bases: 15. The CDR3 DNA sequence: TGCGCCAGCAGCTTGTCTGGGGGAATGGGGACTAGCGGGGGAAGCTCCTACGAGCAGTACTTC. It specifies CASSLSGGMGTSGGSSYEQYF.

Remarks on this clone: Other DNA sequences in the sample encode the same CDR3. The V and J genes are TRBV28 and TRBJ2-7; TRBD2 is a possible D gene (7 bases). Germline values: CDR1 MDHEN, CDR2 SYDVKM. This CDR3 comprises 13 residues. Deletions cut 6 bases from V and 4 bases from J, with 13 bases between. The CDR3 reads CASSSGGPYEQYF. CDR3 sequence (DNA): TGTGCCAGCAGCTCGGGGGGCCCTTACGAGCAGTACTTC.

This chain uses TRBV7-2 with TRBJ2-7; D is perhaps TRBD2 (5 bases). The CDR3 loop spans 15 amino acids. Germline CDR1 and CDR2: SGHTA and FQGNSA. V was cut by 1 base and J by 3 bases, with 13 bases left in between. The CDR3 loop is CASSLGSRRGYEQYF. The CDR3 DNA reads as TGTGCCAGCAGCTTAGGTTCGAGACGGGGCTACGAGCAGTACTTC.

The count of this clone is one. The chain is built from TRBV19 and TRBJ2-1; D perhaps matches TRBD2 (6 bases). The CDR3 extends over 13 amino acids. V was pared by 7 bases and J by 1 base, with 8 bases between. Germline CDR1 reads LNHDA; CDR2 reads SQIVND (reference sequence). Written as DNA, the CDR3 is TGTGCCAGTACTCGGGGGTCCTACAATGAGCAGTTCTTC. Translation: CASTRGSYNEQFF.

The genes are TRBV25-1 and TRBJ1-3, with 12 bases fitting TRBD1. The CDR3 extends over 17 amino acids. Germline lookup yields CDR1 MGHDK and CDR2 SYGVNS. V lost 6 bases and J lost 7; bases outside the gene matches: 13. The CDR3 region has the DNA TGTGCCAGCAGGAAGACCGGGACAGGGGGCAGTCGGAACACCATATATTTT. Residues: CASRKTGTGGSRNTIYF.

The V call is TRBV4-2, the J call TRBJ2-1; 12 nucleotides agree with TRBD2. The CDR3 totals 16 residues. Germline loops: CDR1 LGHNA, CDR2 YNFKEQ. Trimming at V came to 1 base and at J to 2 bases, leaving 0 bases not matched to a gene. The CDR3 region is CASSQGTSGTYNEQFF. CDR3 sequence (DNA): TGTGCCAGCAGCCAAGGGACTAGCGGGACCTACAATGAGCAGTTCTTC.